Reported below is one T cell receptor (beta chain). These data originate in a study of patients and donors after allogeneic stem cell transplantation. The V gene's germline CDR1 is SGHTS and CDR2 YDEGEE. V was clipped by 2 bases and J by 8 bases, with 25 bases between them. This CDR3 is built from 17 residues. MiXCR, applied by TCRdb to the RT-PCR reads, yields one record per CDR3 protein. Of 920,000 or so distinct CDR3 sequences listed, roughly 18% are singletons. This TCR came from a human donor who was either an allogeneic HSCT recipient or a stem cell or donor lymphocyte infusion donor (not recorded which). It is not recorded whose cells these are; they may come from a transplant donor. The sequenced material came from blood, either unsorted or a sorted T cell fraction (not recorded which). The chain has TRBV5-8 and TRBJ1-2; D call uncertain. The CDR3: CASSFDPRSSKPGGYTF. Written as DNA, the CDR3 is TGTGCCAGCAGCTTCGATCCCCGGTCATCCAAACCCGGAGGCTACACCTTC. Full variable domain (remainder filled in from reference TRBV5-8 and TRBJ1-2): EAGVTQSPTHLIKTRGQQATLRCSPISGHTSVYWYQQALGLGLQFLLWYDEGEERNRGNFPPRFSGRQFPNYSSELNVNALELEDSALYLCASSFDPRSSKPGGYTFGSGTRLTVV.